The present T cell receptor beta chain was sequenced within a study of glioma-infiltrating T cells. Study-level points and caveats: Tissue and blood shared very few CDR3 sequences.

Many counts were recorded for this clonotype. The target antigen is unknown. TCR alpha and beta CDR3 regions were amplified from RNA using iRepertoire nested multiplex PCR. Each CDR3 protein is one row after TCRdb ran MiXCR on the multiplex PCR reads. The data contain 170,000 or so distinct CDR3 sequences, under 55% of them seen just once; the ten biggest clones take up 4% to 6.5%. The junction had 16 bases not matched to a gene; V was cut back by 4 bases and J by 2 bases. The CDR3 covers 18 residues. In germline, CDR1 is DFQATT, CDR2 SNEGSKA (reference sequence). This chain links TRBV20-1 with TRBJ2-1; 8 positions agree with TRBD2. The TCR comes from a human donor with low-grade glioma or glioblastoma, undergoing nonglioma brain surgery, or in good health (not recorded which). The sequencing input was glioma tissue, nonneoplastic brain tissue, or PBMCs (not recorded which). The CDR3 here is CSATAWVSLAGPYNEQFF. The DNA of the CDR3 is TGCAGTGCTACCGCTTGGGTTTCCCTAGCGGGTCCCTACAATGAGCAGTTCTTC.